This TCR beta chain was sequenced during a study of blood T cell repertoires in COVID-19. Overall study: The United States, Italy and Spain were the sources of the acute and convalescent COVID-19 samples. The analysed material was cDNA or gDNA that came from T cells, B-cell-depleted T cells, or PBMCs.

Original analysis: Reference gene primer amplification yielded estimated nucleated cell counts. The repertoire was sequenced with immunoSEQ multiplex PCR; TCRdb's copy has only in-frame clones and lacks some. The V and J calls and clone size come from that table; D and trimming were worked out from the DNA. The top ten clones hold 8.1% of a sample with about 180,000 clones, less than 85% of them seen once. While infection was still active, Seattle patients were enrolled and then followed longitudinally. V was clipped by 5 bases and J by 5 bases; unmatched bases: 6. This CDR3 spans 16 amino acids. CDR1 MNHEY and CDR2 SMNVEV come from the germline V gene (reference sequence).

The material sequenced was peripheral blood. The chain employs TRBV27 and TRBJ2-3; the match to TRBD2 covers 14 bases. The receptor's source is a woman in her sixties or seventies with COVID-19, enrolled during active disease. CDR3: CASSLGLAGAEDTQYF. As DNA, the CDR3 is TGTGCCAGCAGTCTGGGACTAGCGGGAGCTGAAGATACGCAGTATTTT.